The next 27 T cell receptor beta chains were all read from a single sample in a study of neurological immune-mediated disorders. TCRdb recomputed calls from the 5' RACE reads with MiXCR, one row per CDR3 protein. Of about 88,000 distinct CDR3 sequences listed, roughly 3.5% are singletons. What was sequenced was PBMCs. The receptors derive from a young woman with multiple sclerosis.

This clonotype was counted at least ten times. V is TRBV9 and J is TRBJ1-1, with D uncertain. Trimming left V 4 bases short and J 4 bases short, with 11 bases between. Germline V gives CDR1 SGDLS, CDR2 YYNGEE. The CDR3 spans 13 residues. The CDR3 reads CASSLGEITEAFF. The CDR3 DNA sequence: TGTGCCAGCAGCCTCGGAGAAATCACTGAAGCTTTCTTT.

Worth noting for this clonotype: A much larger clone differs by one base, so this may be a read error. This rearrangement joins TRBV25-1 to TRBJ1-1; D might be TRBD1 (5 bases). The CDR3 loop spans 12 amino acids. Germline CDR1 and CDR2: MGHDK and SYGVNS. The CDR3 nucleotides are TGTGACAGCAGAACAGGGAACACTGAAGCTTTCTTT. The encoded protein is CDSRTGNTEAFF.

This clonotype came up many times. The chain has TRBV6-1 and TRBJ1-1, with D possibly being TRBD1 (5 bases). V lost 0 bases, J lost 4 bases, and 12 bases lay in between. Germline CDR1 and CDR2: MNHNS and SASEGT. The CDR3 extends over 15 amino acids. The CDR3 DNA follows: TGTGCCAGCAGTGAAGCTCGGGGGAGAGGCACTGAAGCTTTCTTT. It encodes CASSEARGRGTEAFF.

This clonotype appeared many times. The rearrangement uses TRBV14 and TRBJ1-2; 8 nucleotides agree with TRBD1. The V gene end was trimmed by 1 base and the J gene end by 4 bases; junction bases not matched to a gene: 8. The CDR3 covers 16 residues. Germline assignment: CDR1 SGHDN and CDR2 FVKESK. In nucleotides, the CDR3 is TGTGCCAGCAGCCAAGCTCTGTCAGGGGGCACCTATGGCTACACCTTC. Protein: CASSQALSGGTYGYTF. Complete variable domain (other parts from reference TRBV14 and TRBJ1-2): EAGVTQFPSHSVIEKGQTVTLRCDPISGHDNLYWYRRVMGKEIKFLLHFVKESKQDESGMPNNRFLAERTGGTYSTLKVQPAELEDSGVYFCASSQALSGGTYGYTFGSGTRLTVV.

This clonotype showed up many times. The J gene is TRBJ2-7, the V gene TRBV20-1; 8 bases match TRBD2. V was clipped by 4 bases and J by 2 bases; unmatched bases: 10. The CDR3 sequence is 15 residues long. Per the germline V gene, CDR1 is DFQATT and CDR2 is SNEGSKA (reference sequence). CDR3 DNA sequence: TGCAGTGCTAACATCCCCGGGGGGGCCACCTACGAGCAGTACTTC. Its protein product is CSANIPGGATYEQYF.

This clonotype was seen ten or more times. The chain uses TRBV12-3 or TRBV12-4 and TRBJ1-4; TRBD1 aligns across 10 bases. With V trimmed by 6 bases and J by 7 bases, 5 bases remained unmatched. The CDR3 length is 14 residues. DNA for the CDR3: TGTGCCAGCAGATTGACAGGGGGCGGTGAAAAACTGTTTTTT. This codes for CASRLTGGGEKLFF.

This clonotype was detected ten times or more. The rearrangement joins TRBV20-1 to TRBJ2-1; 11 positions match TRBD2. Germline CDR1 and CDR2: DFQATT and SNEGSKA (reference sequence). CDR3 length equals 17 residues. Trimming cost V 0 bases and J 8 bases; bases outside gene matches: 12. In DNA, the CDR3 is TGCAGTGCTAGAGATCATTTTGGGGGGACTAGCGGTTATGAGCAGTTCTTC. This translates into CSARDHFGGTSGYEQFF.

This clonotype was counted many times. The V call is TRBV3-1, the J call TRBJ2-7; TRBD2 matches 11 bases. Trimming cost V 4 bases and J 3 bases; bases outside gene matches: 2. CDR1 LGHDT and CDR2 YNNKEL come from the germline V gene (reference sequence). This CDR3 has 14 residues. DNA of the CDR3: TGTGCCAGCAGCCCGGGACTAGCGGACTACGAGCAGTACTTC. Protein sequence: CASSPGLADYEQYF.

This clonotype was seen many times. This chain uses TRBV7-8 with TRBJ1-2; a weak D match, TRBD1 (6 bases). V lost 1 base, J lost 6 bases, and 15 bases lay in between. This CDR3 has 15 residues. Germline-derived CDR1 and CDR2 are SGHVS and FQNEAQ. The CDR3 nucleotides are TGTGCCAGCAGCTTAGAGACAGGCCACCTCCATGGCTACACCTTC. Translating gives CASSLETGHLHGYTF.

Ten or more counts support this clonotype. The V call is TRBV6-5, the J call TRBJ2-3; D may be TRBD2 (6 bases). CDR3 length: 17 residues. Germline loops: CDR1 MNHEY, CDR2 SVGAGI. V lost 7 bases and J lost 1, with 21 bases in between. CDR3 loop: CASNSPSGPSGTDTQYF. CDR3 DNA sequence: TGTGCCAGCAACTCTCCGTCCGGGCCTAGCGGCACAGATACGCAGTATTTT.

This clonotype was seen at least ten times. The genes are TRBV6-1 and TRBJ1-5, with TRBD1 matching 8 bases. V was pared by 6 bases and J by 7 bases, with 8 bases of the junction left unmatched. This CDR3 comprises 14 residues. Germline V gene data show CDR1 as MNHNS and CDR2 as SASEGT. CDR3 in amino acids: CASRLQGVGQPQHF. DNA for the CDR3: TGTGCCAGCAGGCTACAGGGGGTAGGACAGCCCCAGCATTTT.

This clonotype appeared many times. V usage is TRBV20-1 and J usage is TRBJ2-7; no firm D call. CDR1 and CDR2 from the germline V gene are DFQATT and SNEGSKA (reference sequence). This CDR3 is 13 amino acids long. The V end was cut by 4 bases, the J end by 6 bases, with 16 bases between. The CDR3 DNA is TGCAGTGCTAAAACATTCCAGGTTCGCGAGCAGTACTTC. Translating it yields CSAKTFQVREQYF.

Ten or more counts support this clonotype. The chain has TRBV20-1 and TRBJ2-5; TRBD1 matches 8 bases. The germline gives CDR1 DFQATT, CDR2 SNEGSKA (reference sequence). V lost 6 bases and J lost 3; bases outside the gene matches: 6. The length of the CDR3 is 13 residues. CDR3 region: CSATSDREETQYF. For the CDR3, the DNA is TGCAGTGCAACGTCGGACAGGGAAGAGACCCAGTACTTC.

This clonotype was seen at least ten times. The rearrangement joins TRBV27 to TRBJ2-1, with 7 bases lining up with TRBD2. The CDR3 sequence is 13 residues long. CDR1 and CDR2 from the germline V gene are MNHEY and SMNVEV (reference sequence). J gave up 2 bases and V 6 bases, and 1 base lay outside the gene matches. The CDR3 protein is CASSRGAYNEQFF. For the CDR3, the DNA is TGTGCCAGCAGCCGGGGGGCCTACAATGAGCAGTTCTTC.

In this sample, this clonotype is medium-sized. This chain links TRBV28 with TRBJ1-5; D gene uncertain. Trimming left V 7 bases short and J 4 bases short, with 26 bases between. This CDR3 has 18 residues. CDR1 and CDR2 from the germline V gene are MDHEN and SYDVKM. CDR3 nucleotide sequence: TGTGCCAGCACCTTGCCGGCGAGGGATATTGTTGGAAATCAGCCCCAGCATTTT. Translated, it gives CASTLPARDIVGNQPQHF.

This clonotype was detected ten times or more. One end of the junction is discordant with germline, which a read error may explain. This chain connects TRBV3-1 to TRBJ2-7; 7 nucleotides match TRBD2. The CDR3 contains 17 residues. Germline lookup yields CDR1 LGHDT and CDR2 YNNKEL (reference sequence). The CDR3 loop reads CASTQGPEAGITYEQYF. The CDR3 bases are TGTGCCAGCACCCAAGGTCCCGAAGCGGGGATAACCTACGAGCAGTACTTC.

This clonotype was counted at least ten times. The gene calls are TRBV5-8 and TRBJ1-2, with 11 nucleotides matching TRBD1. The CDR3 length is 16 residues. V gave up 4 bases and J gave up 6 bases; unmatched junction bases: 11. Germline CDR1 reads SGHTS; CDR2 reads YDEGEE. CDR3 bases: TGTGCCAGCAGCCCCCGGACAGGGGGCCGGGTTGATGGCTACACCTTC. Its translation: CASSPRTGGRVDGYTF.

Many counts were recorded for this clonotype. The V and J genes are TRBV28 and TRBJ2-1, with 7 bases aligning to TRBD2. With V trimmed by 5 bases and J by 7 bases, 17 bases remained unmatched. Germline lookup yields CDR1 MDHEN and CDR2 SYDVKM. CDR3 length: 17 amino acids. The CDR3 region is CASSPPLRWEGSNEQFF. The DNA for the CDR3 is TGTGCCAGCAGTCCGCCATTGAGGTGGGAGGGTTCGAATGAGCAGTTCTTC.

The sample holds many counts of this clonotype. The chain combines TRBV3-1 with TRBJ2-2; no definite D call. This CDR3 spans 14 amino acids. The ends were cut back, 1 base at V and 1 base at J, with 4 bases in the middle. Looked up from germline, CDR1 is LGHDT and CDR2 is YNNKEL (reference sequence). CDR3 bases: TGTGCCAGCAGCCAAGTTCTGAACACCGGGGAGCTGTTTTTT. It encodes CASSQVLNTGELFF.

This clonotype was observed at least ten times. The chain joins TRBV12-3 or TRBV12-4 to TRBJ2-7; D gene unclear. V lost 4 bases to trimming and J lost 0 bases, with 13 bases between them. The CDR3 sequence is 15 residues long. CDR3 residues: CASSSNSKSSYEQYF. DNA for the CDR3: TGTGCCAGCAGTTCTAACAGCAAGAGCTCCTACGAGCAGTACTTC.

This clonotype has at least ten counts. CDR3 sequence reads: CASRRQGGNEQFF. CDR3 sequence (DNA): TGTGCCAGCAGAAGACAGGGTGGCAATGAGCAGTTCTTC. The chain joins TRBV3-1 to TRBJ2-1; 7 nucleotides align to TRBD1. Germline V CDR1 and CDR2: LGHDT, YNNKEL (reference sequence). This CDR3 contains 13 residues. The J segment lost 6 bases and the V segment lost 6 bases, leaving 5 bases of the junction unmatched.

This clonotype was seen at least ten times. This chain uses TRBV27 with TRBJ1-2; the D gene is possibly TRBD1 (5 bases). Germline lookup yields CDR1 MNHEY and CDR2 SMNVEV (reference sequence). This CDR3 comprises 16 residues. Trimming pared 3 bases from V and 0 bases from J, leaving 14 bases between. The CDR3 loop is CASSFNSGVTNYGYTF. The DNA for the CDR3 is TGTGCCAGCAGTTTCAACTCGGGGGTTACTAACTATGGCTACACCTTC.

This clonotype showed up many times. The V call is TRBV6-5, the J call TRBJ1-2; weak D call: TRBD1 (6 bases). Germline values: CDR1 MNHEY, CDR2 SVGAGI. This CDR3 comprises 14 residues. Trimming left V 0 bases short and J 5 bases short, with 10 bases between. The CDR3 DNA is TGTGCCAGCAGTTACTCGAGCAGGGGATATGGCTACACCTTC. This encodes CASSYSSRGYGYTF.

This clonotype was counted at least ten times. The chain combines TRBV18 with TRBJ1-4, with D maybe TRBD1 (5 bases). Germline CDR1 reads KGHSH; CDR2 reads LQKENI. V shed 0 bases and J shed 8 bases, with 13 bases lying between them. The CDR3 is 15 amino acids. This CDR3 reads CASSPPSGKGEKLFF. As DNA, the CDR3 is TGTGCCAGCTCACCACCGTCAGGAAAGGGGGAAAAACTGTTTTTT. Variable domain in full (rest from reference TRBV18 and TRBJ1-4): NAGVMQNPRHLVRRRGQEARLRCSPMKGHSHVYWYRQLPEEGLKFMVYLQKENIIDESGMPKERFSAEFPKEGPSILRIQQVVRGDSAAYFCASSPPSGKGEKLFFGSGTQLSVL.

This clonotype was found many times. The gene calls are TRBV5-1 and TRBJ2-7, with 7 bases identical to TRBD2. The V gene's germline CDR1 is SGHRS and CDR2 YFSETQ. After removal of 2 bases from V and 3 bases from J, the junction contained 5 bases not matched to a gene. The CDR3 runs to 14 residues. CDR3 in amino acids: CASSLPGRNYEQYF. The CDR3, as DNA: TGCGCCAGCAGCTTACCCGGGAGGAACTACGAGCAGTACTTC.

The DNA for the CDR3 is TGTGCCAGCAACAAAGGGGGGGACCGGGTCTACGAGCAGTACTTC. Translation gives CASNKGGDRVYEQYF. The rearrangement uses TRBV21-1 and TRBJ2-7; the table assigns TRBD1, which was not confirmed against the DNA. TRBV21-1 is assigned pseudogene status. CDR3 size: 15 residues.

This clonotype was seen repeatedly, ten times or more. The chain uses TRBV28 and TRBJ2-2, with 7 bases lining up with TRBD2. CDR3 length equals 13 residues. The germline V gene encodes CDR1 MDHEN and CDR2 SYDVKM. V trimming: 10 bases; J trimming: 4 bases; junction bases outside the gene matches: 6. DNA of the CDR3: TGTGCCACCAAGCGGGGCGTCACCGGGGAGCTGTTTTTT. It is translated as CATKRGVTGELFF.